Listed below are T cell receptor beta chains from one sample, sequenced in a study of T cells after somatic rescue of genetic block. Using immunoSEQ multiplex PCR, the repertoire was profiled, and TCRdb retains in-frame clones only, with some absent. Of about 120,000 clones listed, around 90% were seen once; the top ten hold 1.4%. The specimen was peripheral blood mononuclear cells (PBMCs). The receptor source for this set is a woman between 18 and 29 years old. Both conserved end residues are part of each CDR3.

>TRBJ1-3|TRBV28
CASSPRWNTIYF
>TRBJ1-3|TRBV15
CATSRGGGVGNTIYF
>TRBJ2-7|TRBV5-6
CASSLGGYEQYF
>TRBJ1-3|TRBV5-1
CASSRTLRQGADTIYF
>TRBJ1-5|TRBV27
CASSFREDQPQHF
>TRBJ2-7|TRBV7-9
CASSLAASGGNEQYF
>TRBJ2-4|TRBV6-5
CASSSDSSNIQYF
>TRBJ1-1|TRBV2
CASSVLGTTEAFF
>TRBJ2-5|TRBV5-1
CASSLEAPNQETQYF
>TRBJ2-2|TRBV4-1
CASSQEGLASGELFF
>TRBJ1-4|TRBV19
CASARDTSTNEKLFF
>TRBJ2-2|TRBV19
CASSPRGLNTGELFF
>TRBJ1-2|TRBV14
CASSQDSRGYYGYTF
>TRBJ2-2|TRBV10-2
CASSDWTVMSPHTGELFF
>TRBJ2-7|TRBV21-1
CASNPEGGFNEQYF
>TRBJ1-3|TRBV9
CASSVGLTGGENTIYF
>TRBJ2-1|TRBV9
CASSVGAGGDGEQFF
>TRBJ1-2|TRBV11-3
CASGGYSPYGYTF
>TRBJ2-7|TRBV10-3
CAIRLWRKPHEQYF
>TRBJ2-7|TRBV27
CASNPTGSSYEQYF
>TRBJ2-5|TRBV7-8
CASSFTSGGETQYF
>TRBJ1-5|TRBV5-8
CASSSGSFNQPQHF
>TRBJ1-6|TRBV27
CASSLYGTDNPGSPLHF
>TRBJ1-3|TRBV7-2
CASSQLQDHSGNTIYF
>TRBJ2-1|TRBV6-4
CASSVQEGGNEQFF
>TRBJ2-7|TRBV19
CASSLTSGSTYEQYF
>TRBJ2-5|TRBV6-6
CASSYSFRGGLETQYF
>TRBJ2-7|TRBV9
CASSVAFWAGTNSYEQYF
>TRBJ2-2|TRBV27
CASSLWANTGELFF
>TRBJ2-5|TRBV7-2
CASSLALETQYF
>TRBJ2-7|TRBV29-1
CSVLKLRGNSYEQYF
>TRBJ2-3|TRBV5-4
CASSLEARGGGNTQYF
>TRBJ2-3|TRBV5-1
CASSNRLAGGPADTQYF
>TRBJ2-1|TRBV7-9
CASSLLRGGPNEQFF
>TRBJ2-7|TRBV7-2
CASSLAGLYEQYF
>TRBJ1-6|TRBV4-2
CASSQVGTVNSPLHF
>TRBJ1-4|TRBV18
CASSPGLINEKLFF
>TRBJ1-2|TRBV19
CASSSGQGGYGYTF
>TRBJ2-7|TRBV11-2
CASSLRGASSYEQYF
>TRBJ1-2|TRBV30
CAWNAVGPAGGYTF
>TRBJ1-2|TRBV30
CAWSDPDRLLTSNYGYTF
>TRBJ1-1|TRBV27
CASSLWAGLNTEAFF
>TRBJ2-4|TRBV11-2
CASSPGLAGGLAKNIQYF
>TRBJ2-5|TRBV11-1
CASSLARGGETQYF
>TRBJ2-3|TRBV9
CASSVSPSPGADTQYF
>TRBJ1-1|TRBV6-6
CASSRVNTEAFF